What follows are 2 T cell receptor beta chains derived from one specimen sequenced in a study of T cells after posttransplantation cyclophosphamide. Busulfan-fludarabine conditioning, marrow transplant, and cyclophosphamide on days +3 and +4 were administered. Only in-frame clones appear in the TCRdb table, and some are missing; sequencing was by immunoSEQ multiplex PCR. The repertoire has fewer than 3,500 clones, around 83% of them found once; the top ten carry 7%. Sequencing was performed on PBMCs, taken after allogeneic stem cell transplant with posttransplant cyclophosphamide. The receptors were sampled from a female patient aged 50-65 years who received an allogeneic stem cell transplant from an unrelated donor, was CMV-positive, and had acute and chronic GVHD. Some T cells may originate from the graft donor.

V usage is TRBV5-1 and J usage is TRBJ2-3; TRBD2 aligns across 12 bases. CDR1 and CDR2 (germline): SGHRS, YFSETQ. The V gene end was trimmed by 2 bases and the J gene end by 3 bases; junction bases not matched to a gene: 7. This CDR3 is built from 17 residues. CDR3 protein: CASSLLSSGGATDTQYF. The CDR3 DNA reads as TGCGCCAGCAGCTTATTGTCTAGCGGGGGGGCAACAGATACGCAGTATTTT.

In nucleotides, the CDR3 is TGTGCCAGCAGCTTGAGGGTATCAAGAGAGACCCAGTACTTC. This encodes CASSLRVSRETQYF. The chain combines TRBV7-2 with TRBJ2-5, with D possibly TRBD2 on 5 matching bases. Germline-derived CDR1 and CDR2 are SGHTA and FQGNSA. The V and J ends lost 3 bases and 4 bases respectively, with 12 bases between them. CDR3 length equals 14 residues.